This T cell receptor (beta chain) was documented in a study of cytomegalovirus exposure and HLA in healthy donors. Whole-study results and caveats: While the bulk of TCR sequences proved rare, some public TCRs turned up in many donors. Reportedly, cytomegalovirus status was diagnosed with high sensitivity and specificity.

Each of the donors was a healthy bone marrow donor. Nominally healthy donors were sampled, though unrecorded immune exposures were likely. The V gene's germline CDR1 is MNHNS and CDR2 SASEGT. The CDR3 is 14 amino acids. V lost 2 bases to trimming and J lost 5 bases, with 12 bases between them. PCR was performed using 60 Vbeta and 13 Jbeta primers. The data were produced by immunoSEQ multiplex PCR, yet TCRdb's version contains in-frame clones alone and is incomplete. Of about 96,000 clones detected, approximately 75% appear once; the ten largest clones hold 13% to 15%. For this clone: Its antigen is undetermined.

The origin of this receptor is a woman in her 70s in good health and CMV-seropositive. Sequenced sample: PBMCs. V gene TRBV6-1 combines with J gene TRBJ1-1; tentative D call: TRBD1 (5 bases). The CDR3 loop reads CASSERGIETEAFF. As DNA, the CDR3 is TGTGCCAGCAGTGAACGGGGGATTGAAACTGAAGCTTTCTTT.